One and the same sample provided the 19 T cell receptor beta chains below, sequenced in a study of human T cells and chemical hapten exposure. The time point denotes: patch test 2, 6 weeks after DPC sensitization. Sample treatment: therapeutic diphenylcyclopropenone sensitization with weekly scalp DPC. Each CDR3 protein gets one entry after TCRdb re-called the RACE reads with MiXCR. The sample consists of roughly 380,000 distinct CDR3 sequences, around 6% of them appearing once. Here the sequenced sample was whole blood, taken in connection with sensitization to the hapten diphenylcyclopropenone (DPC). The receptors come from a woman younger than 30 with alopecia areata. Some clones in this sample may be carry-over from other donors' samples.

The V and J genes are TRBV5-6 and TRBJ2-1; D is ambiguous. V shed 2 bases and J shed 0 bases, with 12 bases lying between them. The CDR3 covers 16 residues. Germline loops: CDR1 SGHDT, CDR2 YYEEEE. The CDR3 sequence is CASSLLPTSSYNEQFF. CDR3 coding DNA: TGTGCCAGCAGCTTATTACCCACGAGCTCCTACAATGAGCAGTTCTTC.

This clonotype was observed a handful of times. The chain carries TRBV20-1 and TRBJ2-7, with TRBD1 as a possible D gene (6 bases). Germline V gene lookup returns CDR1 DFQATT and CDR2 SNEGSKA (reference sequence). This CDR3 has 12 amino acids. V shed 5 bases and J shed 6 bases, with 14 bases lying between them. The DNA for the CDR3 is TGCAGTGCTTACGGGACACCGGGCGAGCAGTACTTC. Translating it yields CSAYGTPGEQYF.

This clonotype has ten or more counts. The chain couples TRBV6-2 or TRBV6-3 to TRBJ1-5; D is ambiguous. V lost 2 bases to trimming and J lost 0 bases, with 17 bases between them. CDR3 length: 18 amino acids. Germline V gene lookup returns CDR1 MNHEY and CDR2 SVGEGT. CDR3 coding DNA: TGTGCCAGCAGTTACGCGTGGGCAGGTCGAGGTAGCAATCAGCCCCAGCATTTT. Protein sequence: CASSYAWAGRGSNQPQHF.

This chain uses TRBV9 with TRBJ1-4; D might be TRBD1 (6 bases). V lost 4 bases and J 0 bases, leaving 13 bases between the germline ends. CDR1 and CDR2 (germline): SGDLS, YYNGEE. This CDR3 is built from 16 residues. The chain's CDR3 is CASSIRGSATNEKLFF. CDR3 sequence (DNA): TGTGCCAGCAGCATCAGGGGATCTGCAACTAATGAAAAACTGTTTTTT.

The gene calls are TRBV7-2 and TRBJ2-3; TRBD2 matches at 7 bases. The ends lost 3 bases at V and 2 bases at J; junction bases unmatched: 2. The CDR3 totals 14 residues. Germline values: CDR1 SGHTA, CDR2 FQGNSA. Here the CDR3 reads CASSFGTTTDTQYF. CDR3 DNA sequence: TGTGCCAGCAGCTTTGGGACTACCACAGATACGCAGTATTTT.

This clonotype was seen ten or more times. The chain combines TRBV3-1 with TRBJ1-4; 8 bases line up with TRBD1. The CDR3 contains 14 residues. CDR1 LGHDT and CDR2 YNNKEL come from the germline V gene (reference sequence). The trim removed 1 base at V and 8 bases at J, leaving 3 bases unmatched. The CDR3 reads CASSQAGGEEKLFF. The CDR3 bases are TGTGCCAGCAGCCAAGCAGGGGGCGAAGAAAAACTGTTTTTT.

This clonotype showed up many times. V is TRBV7-2 and J is TRBJ1-1; D gene ambiguous. Germline V gene data show CDR1 as SGHTA and CDR2 as FQGNSA. This CDR3 region has 14 residues. The V and J ends lost 5 bases and 4 bases respectively, with 14 bases between them. The CDR3 DNA is TGTGCCAGCAGCGCCGCCAGATCCAGCACTGAAGCTTTCTTT. Translating it yields CASSAARSSTEAFF.

This clonotype has only a few counts. The V and J genes are TRBV6-2 or TRBV6-3 and TRBJ2-1, with D perhaps TRBD2 (5 bases). The CDR3 sequence is 17 residues long. V was clipped by 1 base and J by 4 bases, with 17 bases between them. The V gene's germline CDR1 is MNHEY and CDR2 SVGEGT. CDR3: CASSYFPRSGGYNEQFF. The CDR3 DNA is TGTGCCAGCAGTTACTTCCCCCGGTCAGGAGGATACAATGAGCAGTTCTTC.

This clonotype was found many times. The chain uses TRBV2 and TRBJ2-5; D tentatively fits TRBD1 or TRBD2 (6 bases each). V lost 8 bases and J lost 4, with 17 bases in between. Looked up from germline, CDR1 is SNHLY and CDR2 is FYNNEI. The CDR3 consists of 14 residues. Here the CDR3 reads CASLPGAGTETQYF. DNA of the CDR3: TGTGCCAGCCTACCAGGGGCGGGGACAGAGACCCAGTACTTC.

This clonotype showed up many times. The chain has TRBV6-2 or TRBV6-3 and TRBJ2-7; perhaps TRBD1 as D (5 bases). The V end lost 7 bases, the J end lost 2 bases, and 9 bases lay between the germline ends. Germline loops: CDR1 MNHEY, CDR2 SVGEGT. The CDR3 has 12 residues. CDR3 DNA: TGTGCCAGCAAGGCAGGGCCCTACGAGCAGTACTTC. This translates into CASKAGPYEQYF.

This clonotype was seen more than once but under ten times. This chain's CDR3 is CASSRGQGGISDYGYTF. CDR3 DNA: TGTGCCAGCAGCCGAGGACAGGGAGGGATCAGTGACTATGGCTACACCTTC. This rearrangement joins TRBV6-6 to TRBJ1-2, with 8 bases that match TRBD1. The length of the CDR3 is 17 residues. Unmatched junction bases numbered 15, after V lost 6 bases and J lost 3 bases. The germline V gene encodes CDR1 MNHNY and CDR2 SVGAGI (reference sequence).

At least ten counts were recorded for this clonotype. The rearrangement uses TRBV29-1 and TRBJ1-6, with D possibly matching TRBD1 (5 bases). The CDR3 length is 13 residues. Trimming removed 6 bases at V and 7 bases at J, with 13 bases between. Germline CDR1 SQVTM, CDR2 ANQGSEA. CDR3: CSVAAGKNSPLHF. Here the CDR3 DNA reads TGCAGCGTAGCCGCAGGGAAGAATTCACCCCTCCACTTT. Full variable domain (outside the CDR3, taken from reference TRBV29-1 and TRBJ1-6): SAVISQKPSRDICQRGTSLTIQCQVDSQVTMMFWYRQQPGQSLTLIATANQGSEATYESGFVIDKFPISRPNLTFSTLTVSNMSPEDSSIYLCSVAAGKNSPLHFGNGTRLTVT.

This clonotype was detected ten times or more. The V and J genes are TRBV7-9 and TRBJ2-3; D is unresolved. The germline V gene has CDR1 SEHNR and CDR2 FQNEAQ (reference sequence). This CDR3 has 14 residues. Trimming pared 0 bases from V and 2 bases from J, leaving 6 bases between. CDR3 nucleotide sequence: TGTGCCAGCAGCTTAGCGGACCTCACAGATACGCAGTATTTT. This sequence encodes CASSLADLTDTQYF.

This clonotype was detected only a few times. The chain's CDR3 is CASNSRDRDTEAFF. CDR3 coding DNA: TGTGCCAGCAATTCCCGGGACAGGGACACTGAAGCTTTCTTT. This chain uses TRBV5-6 with TRBJ1-1; 9 nucleotides align to TRBD1. Germline loops: CDR1 SGHDT, CDR2 YYEEEE. The CDR3 covers 14 residues. After removal of 6 bases from V and 3 bases from J, the junction contained 6 bases not matched to a gene.

This clonotype was found a few times. V gene TRBV6-2 or TRBV6-3 combines with J gene TRBJ1-1; D call uncertain. Germline assignment: CDR1 MNHEY and CDR2 SVGEGT. Trimming cost V 11 bases and J 1 base, with 11 bases left between them. This CDR3 is 12 amino acids long. The CDR3 region is CAGRGQNTEAFF. The CDR3 nucleotides read TGTGCCGGGCGTGGCCAGAACACTGAAGCTTTCTTT.

CDR3 amino acids: CSPRQGITDTQYF. CDR3 bases: TGCAGTCCCCGACAGGGTATCACAGATACGCAGTATTTT. This chain links TRBV20-1 with TRBJ2-3; 7 nucleotides match TRBD1. From germline, CDR1 is DFQATT and CDR2 SNEGSKA (reference sequence). The trim removed 8 bases at V and 2 bases at J, leaving 7 bases unmatched. This CDR3 has 13 residues.

Concerning this clonotype itself: This may come from a read error, since a much larger clone is one base off. No conserved phenylalanine or tryptophan is present at the end of the CDR3, so a read error is the likely explanation. This chain connects TRBV7-9 to TRBJ2-7, with D perhaps matching TRBD1 (6 bases). The CDR3 extends over 11 amino acids. Germline CDR1 SEHNR, CDR2 FQNEAQ (reference sequence). V lost 4 bases and J 8 bases, leaving 9 bases between the germline ends. For the CDR3, the DNA is TGTGCCAGCAGCTCCACAGGGAAGCAGTACTTA. Amino acid sequence: CASSSTGKQYL.

This chain joins TRBV7-2 and TRBJ1-1; D call uncertain. Germline lookup yields CDR1 SGHTA and CDR2 FQGNSA. The CDR3 consists of 14 residues. Trimming took off 7 bases at V and 1 base at J, with 13 bases between the two ends. The CDR3 spells CASNRPPGNTEAFF. Written as DNA, the CDR3 is TGTGCCAGCAATCGGCCCCCAGGGAACACTGAAGCTTTCTTT.

V and J are TRBV3-1 and TRBJ1-5; perhaps TRBD1 as D (5 bases). The CDR3 runs 15 residues. The V and J ends lost 4 bases and 6 bases respectively, with 16 bases between them. Germline lookup yields CDR1 LGHDT and CDR2 YNNKEL (reference sequence). As DNA, the CDR3 is TGTGCCAGCAGCCTGGGATCGGGGGGAGGTCAGCCCCAGCATTTT. This gives the protein CASSLGSGGGQPQHF.